This TCR beta chain was identified during a study of control samples from healthy donors and cancer patients (dated by TCRdb to 2018 to 2021). Receptors were amplified or captured by the immunoSEQ multiplex PCR assay. Held by TCRdb, this immuneACCESS table contains in-frame sequences only and omits some clones. Under half of the omission traces to an unresolved V gene where checked; the cause of the rest is unknown. The sample profile shows around 180,000 clones; around 90% of them were found once. Together, the top ten hold roughly 2.1% of the sample. CDR1 and CDR2 were assigned from the germline V gene as SGHRS and YFSETQ. V was cut back by 0 bases and J by 2 bases, leaving a gap of 14 bases between them. Measured from the cysteine to the phenylalanine, the CDR3 is 16 residues long. The DNA shown is the 48-base CDR3, in frame from base 1. Concerning this clone itself: Which antigen it targets is not known. No per-base quality is available; no much larger clone lies one base away.

The receptor was derived from a woman between 35 and 50 years old in good health. The material sequenced was blood. The sequence joins TRBV5-1 to TRBJ2-5; TRBD1 is a weak D gene call, 6 bases matching. CDR3 loop: CASSLVDSALQETQYF. The nucleotide sequence is given as TGCGCCAGCAGCTTGGTGGACAGCGCTTTGCAAGAGACCCAGTACTTC.